The 8 T cell receptor beta chains presented below share a single source sample, sequenced in a study of blood T cell repertoires in COVID-19. Libraries were prepared by immunoSEQ multiplex PCR; TCRdb keeps only in-frame clonotypes and omits some of them. The table lists some 330,000 clones, 75% to 90% of them singletons. Material for sequencing was PBMCs or T cells enriched from blood (not recorded which). These receptors were obtained from a woman between 50 and 59 years old who had recovered from COVID-19.

In this sample, this clone turned up once. The chain carries TRBV27 and TRBJ2-7; 8 nucleotides align to TRBD1. The CDR3 totals 14 residues. Germline lookup yields CDR1 MNHEY and CDR2 SMNVEV (reference sequence). Unmatched junction bases numbered 7, after V lost 5 bases and J lost 4 bases. As DNA, the CDR3 is TGTGCCAGCAGTCATGGACAGGGACAATACGAGCAGTACTTC. Translation gives CASSHGQGQYEQYF.

This chain connects TRBV25-1 to TRBJ1-2; no clear D gene. V shed 6 bases and J shed 4 bases, with 9 bases lying between them. CDR1 and CDR2 (germline): MGHDK, SYGVNS. This CDR3 contains 12 residues. The CDR3 reads CASRHSTYGYTF. The CDR3 DNA is TGTGCCAGCAGGCACAGCACCTATGGCTACACCTTC.

This clone was seen only once. V and J are TRBV4-1 and TRBJ2-2; TRBD1 agrees at 8 bases. Germline CDR1 MGHRA, CDR2 YSYEKL. The CDR3 totals 17 residues. The V segment lost 4 bases and the J segment 5 bases; nucleotides outside the gene matches: 12. CDR3 DNA: TGCGCCAGCAGCCGGCACCAGGGGGCAGGGGGGACCGGGGAGCTGTTTTTT. Translating it yields CASSRHQGAGGTGELFF.

The gene calls are TRBV28 and TRBJ2-3; TRBD2 agrees at 7 bases. Trimming at V came to 5 bases and at J to 1 base, leaving 9 bases not matched to a gene. The germline V gene encodes CDR1 MDHEN and CDR2 SYDVKM. The CDR3 spans 16 residues. The CDR3 loop is CASSAPSGARTDTQYF. CDR3 in DNA: TGTGCCAGCAGTGCGCCCAGCGGGGCCCGCACAGATACGCAGTATTTT.

This chain links TRBV5-4 with TRBJ1-2; D is uncertain. Trimming removed 2 bases at V and 4 bases at J, with 18 bases between. The CDR3 length is 16 residues. Germline CDR1 SGHNT, CDR2 YYREEE (reference sequence). Here the CDR3 DNA reads TGTGCCAGCAGCTTATTTGCGGGTTCTGGCGCCTATGGCTACACCTTC. Translation gives CASSLFAGSGAYGYTF. Based on the CDR3 plus reference TRBV5-4 and TRBJ1-2, the full variable domain is ETGVTQSPTHLIKTRGQQVTLRCSSQSGHNTVSWYQQALGQGPQFIFQYYREEENGRGNFPPRFSGLQFPNYSSELNVNALELDDSALYLCASSLFAGSGAYGYTFGSGTRLTVV.

The chain is built from TRBV2 and TRBJ1-5; TRBD1 might be the D (5 bases). V was pared by 6 bases and J by 5 bases, with 11 bases between. The CDR3 has 13 residues. Germline CDR1 SNHLY, CDR2 FYNNEI. CDR3 coding DNA: TGTGCCAGCAGAAAAGGGGAGGATCAGCCCCAGCATTTT. This sequence encodes CASRKGEDQPQHF.

This chain connects TRBV21-1 to TRBJ2-5; TRBD1, the table's D call, was not compared with the DNA. TRBV21-1 is a recognized pseudogene. The CDR3 contains 18 residues. The CDR3 sequence is CASSKRRYGTGGKETQYF. The DNA for the CDR3 is TGTGCCAGCAGCAAGCGACGGTACGGGACAGGGGGGAAAGAGACCCAGTACTTC.

The chain joins TRBV29-1 to TRBJ2-7; a possible D gene is TRBD1 (6 bases). The CDR3 totals 14 residues. The ends were cut back, 6 bases at V and 0 bases at J, with 15 bases in the middle. CDR1 and CDR2 from the germline V gene are SQVTM and ANQGSEA. The CDR3 sequence: CSVRNWDTSYEQYF. The CDR3 coding sequence is TGCAGCGTCAGGAATTGGGACACCTCCTACGAGCAGTACTTC.